Listed below are T cell receptor beta chains from one sample, sequenced in a study of blood T cell repertoires in COVID-19. Using immunoSEQ multiplex PCR, the repertoire was profiled, and TCRdb retains in-frame clones only, with some absent. The data contain about 160,000 clones, roughly 80% of them singletons. Input material: peripheral blood. The receptors stem from a man between 65 and 80 years old with acute or convalescent COVID-19. The CDR3 runs from the conserved cysteine through the conserved F or W. A D gene is named only where the DNA matches it firmly. Size tells how often a clone was seen (once, few, many) or the class of an expanded clone, and some rows leave it out.

V gene	D gene	clone size	J gene	CDR3 protein	CDR3 DNA
TRBV12-3/TRBV12-4	NA	NA	TRBJ1-3	CASSLQTTDTIYF	TGTGCCAGCAGTTTACAGACAACAGACACCATATATTTT
TRBV19	NA	many	TRBJ1-1	CASTFRVWGEAFF	TGTGCCAGTACCTTTCGAGTTTGGGGCGAAGCTTTCTTT
TRBV14	NA	NA	TRBJ2-7	CASSHTGAGGSEQYF	TGTGCCAGCAGCCACACAGGGGCGGGAGGCTCCGAGCAGTACTTC
TRBV5-1	NA	few	TRBJ2-2	CASSYDPGSGELFF	TGCGCCAGCAGCTACGACCCGGGGTCCGGGGAGCTGTTTTTT
TRBV11-2	NA	NA	TRBJ1-2	CASSLDMGPLYGYTF	TGTGCCAGCAGCTTAGACATGGGGCCGCTCTATGGCTACACCTTC
TRBV5-1	NA	NA	TRBJ2-7	CASSQEGRAVNEQYF	TGCGCCAGCAGCCAGGAGGGTAGGGCGGTCAACGAGCAGTACTTC
TRBV6-1	NA	NA	TRBJ2-1	CASSEAPRKTGRNEQFF	TGTGCCAGCAGTGAAGCGCCACGGAAAACAGGGCGGAATGAGCAGTTCTTC
TRBV29-1	NA	NA	TRBJ1-2	CSVGGGGGYGYTF	TGCAGCGTTGGGGGCGGGGGAGGCTATGGCTACACCTTC
TRBV30	TRBD1	NA	TRBJ1-5	CAWSIPGQGYSNQPQHF	TGTGCCTGGAGTATTCCGGGACAGGGGTATAGCAATCAGCCCCAGCATTTT
TRBV19	NA	few	TRBJ1-1	CASSISGGRQKNTEAFF	TGTGCCAGTAGTATCTCCGGGGGGCGGCAGAAGAACACTGAAGCTTTCTTT